The entry that follows covers one T cell receptor beta chain sequence. Methods used by the authors: Using reference gene primer amplification, nucleated cell counts were estimated. Here immunoSEQ multiplex PCR was the method, and the copy in TCRdb shows in-frame clones only, minus some. The V and J calls and the clone size are those of that table, but D and trimming were determined from the DNA. The table shows a few hundred thousand clones, with about four fifths occurring only once. This sample is drawn from a study of blood T cell repertoires in COVID-19. Study at large: Samples taken during acute and convalescent COVID-19 were collected in the United States, Italy and Spain.

Trimming took off 2 bases at V and 3 bases at J, with 7 bases between the two ends. This CDR3 has 13 amino acids. In germline, CDR1 is SGHVS, CDR2 FQNEAQ. The chain joins TRBV7-8 to TRBJ1-1; D not certain. The sequence derives from a woman between 18 and 29 years old with acute or convalescent COVID-19. The sequencing input was peripheral blood. The CDR3 DNA reads TGTGCCAGCAGCTTACCCGCGGACACTGAAGCTTTCTTT. Protein sequence: CASSLPADTEAFF.